These 15 T cell receptor beta chains came from one sample sequenced in a study of breast tumors, draining lymph nodes, adjacent tissues. TCRdb itself ran the multiplex PCR reads through MiXCR, one entry per CDR3 protein. The sample holds 200,000 to 300,000 distinct CDR3 sequences, about 30% seen once. Breast cancer patients provided tissue from their axillary draining lymph nodes. Sequences were obtained from axillary lymph node tissue. The receptor set was obtained from a female donor with breast cancer. Some clones in this sample may be carry-over from other donors' samples.

Concerning this clonotype: A read error may be the cause here, since a much bigger clone is one base away. This chain joins TRBV7-6 and TRBJ1-4; D possibly corresponds to TRBD1 (6 bases). This CDR3 has 17 amino acids. Germline assignment: CDR1 SGHVS and CDR2 FNYEAQ. Written as DNA, the CDR3 is TGTACCAGCAGCTTAAGTGGGACACCGGGAGATGGGGAAAAACTGTTTTTT. It yields the protein CTSSLSGTPGDGEKLFF.

The sample holds a few counts of this clonotype. The rearrangement uses TRBV6-5 and TRBJ2-5, with D perhaps TRBD1 (6 bases). This CDR3 spans 18 amino acids. Per germline, CDR1 MNHEY and CDR2 SVGAGI. V lost 2 bases and J lost 1, with 20 bases in between. CDR3 coding DNA: TGTGCCAGCAGTTACCCACCAGCACAGGGTAGGGGCCAAGAGACCCAGTACTTC. It is translated as CASSYPPAQGRGQETQYF.

This clonotype was recorded at least ten times. The rearrangement uses TRBV7-9 and TRBJ2-7, with D uncertain. V was trimmed by 0 bases and J by 2 bases, leaving 5 bases between them. The length of the CDR3 is 13 residues. Germline V gives CDR1 SEHNR, CDR2 FQNEAQ (reference sequence). The CDR3 here is CASSLALAYEQYF. CDR3 coding DNA: TGTGCCAGCAGCTTAGCCCTGGCCTACGAGCAGTACTTC.

About this clonotype itself: With a much larger clone just one base away, this may be a read error. The J gene is TRBJ1-4, the V gene TRBV11-2; D not resolved. The CDR3 extends over 12 amino acids. CDR1 is SGHAT, CDR2 FQNNGV, per germline. The CDR3 loop is CASSPAYEELFF. As DNA, the CDR3 is TGTGCCAGCTCCCCAGCCTATGAAGAACTGTTTTTT.

The sample holds many counts of this clonotype. The genes are TRBV6-6 and TRBJ2-7; D may be TRBD1 (6 bases). V gave up 6 bases and J gave up 4 bases, with 19 bases separating them. The CDR3 is 15 amino acids. The germline gives CDR1 MNHNY, CDR2 SVGAGI (reference sequence). The CDR3 sequence is CASRDQTGMWYEQYF. Written as DNA, the CDR3 is TGTGCCAGCAGGGACCAAACAGGGATGTGGTACGAGCAGTACTTC.

V and J are TRBV6-5 and TRBJ2-5, with 7 bases fitting TRBD2. The CDR3 totals 13 residues. The germline CDR1 and CDR2 sequences are MNHEY and SVGAGI. Trimming at V came to 5 bases and at J to 4 bases, leaving 4 bases not matched to a gene. This chain's CDR3 is CASSHGGRETQYF. CDR3 nucleotide sequence: TGTGCCAGCAGTCACGGCGGGAGAGAGACCCAGTACTTC.

The rearrangement uses TRBV2 and TRBJ1-5, with D uncertain. Per germline, CDR1 SNHLY and CDR2 FYNNEI. Trimming pared 6 bases from V and 11 bases from J, leaving 20 bases between. The length of the CDR3 is 14 residues. The CDR3 DNA follows: TGTGCCAGCAGGACTAGCGGGAGTTCGGAGACCCAGCATTTT. The encoded protein is CASRTSGSSETQHF. Complete variable domain (other parts from reference TRBV2 and TRBJ1-5): EPEVTQTPSHQVTQMGQEVILRCVPISNHLYFYWYRQILGQKVEFLVSFYNNEISEKSEIFDDQFSVERPDGSNFTLKIRSTKLEDSAMYFCASRTSGSSETQHFGDGTRLSIL.

Note on this clonotype: A much larger clone differs from this one at a single base, so this may be a read error. J is TRBJ2-7 and V is TRBV5-4; possible D gene TRBD1, 6 bases. Germline V gene lookup returns CDR1 SGHNT and CDR2 YYREEE (reference sequence). The V and J ends lost 7 bases and 5 bases respectively, with 19 bases between them. CDR3 length: 14 residues. CDR3 bases: TGTGCCAGCGGGACAAACAGGGATGGGAACGAGCAGTACTTC. Its protein product is CASGTNRDGNEQYF.

This clonotype was counted at least ten times. V gene TRBV20-1 combines with J gene TRBJ1-4; TRBD1 might be the D (5 bases). CDR1 is DFQATT, CDR2 SNEGSKA, per germline (reference sequence). Trimming cost V 2 bases and J 0 bases, with 13 bases left between them. This CDR3 comprises 16 residues. The CDR3 DNA is TGCAGTGCTAGACCGGGGACGTCTGCAACTAATGAAAAACTGTTTTTT. This sequence encodes CSARPGTSATNEKLFF.

This clonotype was seen at least ten times. The chain carries TRBV7-2 and TRBJ1-2, with a weak D call TRBD1 (6 bases). CDR1 and CDR2 (germline): SGHTA, FQGNSA. The CDR3 length is 14 residues. V lost 4 bases and J 8 bases, leaving 17 bases between the germline ends. This CDR3 reads CASSSQGGGLGYTF. CDR3 in DNA: TGTGCCAGCAGCTCTCAAGGTGGGGGCCTAGGCTACACCTTC. The variable domain in full, completed from reference TRBV7-2 and TRBJ1-2, reads GAGVSQSPSNKVTEKGKDVELRCDPISGHTALYWYRQSLGQGLEFLIYFQGNSAPDKSGLPSDRFSAERTGGSVSTLTIQRTQQEDSAVYLCASSSQGGGLGYTFGSGTRLTVV.

The CDR3 reads CSAQTLYSNQPQHF. In DNA form, the CDR3 reads TGCAGTGCTCAGACCCTTTATAGCAATCAGCCCCAGCATTTT. The chain links TRBV20-1 to TRBJ1-5; D is unresolved. The V gene lost 5 bases and the J gene lost 0 bases, with 11 bases spanning the gap. The CDR3 contains 14 residues. The germline gives CDR1 DFQATT, CDR2 SNEGSKA (reference sequence).

This clonotype was seen repeatedly, ten times or more. This chain connects TRBV15 to TRBJ1-5; D ambiguous. Per germline, CDR1 LNHNV and CDR2 YYDKDF (reference sequence). Trimming took off 0 bases at V and 6 bases at J, with 9 bases between the two ends. CDR3 size: 14 residues. CDR3: CATSRDGASQPQHF. Here the CDR3 DNA reads TGTGCCACCAGCAGAGATGGAGCCAGTCAGCCCCAGCATTTT.

Ten or more counts support this clonotype. The chain joins TRBV30 to TRBJ2-1; D uncertain. Germline CDR1 GTSNPN, CDR2 SVGIG (reference sequence). The germline V and J ends were trimmed by 0 bases and 7 bases, with 10 bases remaining between them. The CDR3 consists of 13 residues. The CDR3 spells CAWSVLSRNEQFF. DNA of the CDR3: TGTGCCTGGAGTGTCCTTAGCAGGAATGAGCAGTTCTTC. The whole variable domain, remainder taken from reference TRBV30 and TRBJ2-1, is SQTIHQWPATLVQPVGSPLSLECTVEGTSNPNLYWYRQAAGRGLQLLFYSVGIGQISSEVPQNLSASRPQDRQFILSSKKLLLSDSGFYLCAWSVLSRNEQFFGPGTRLTVL.

The chain joins TRBV20-1 to TRBJ1-5, with D possibly TRBD1 on 5 matching bases. V dropped 3 bases and J dropped 9 bases, with 18 bases sitting between them. The CDR3 runs to 14 residues. Germline lookup yields CDR1 DFQATT and CDR2 SNEGSKA (reference sequence). CDR3 nucleotide sequence: TGCAGTGCTAGGGGGACGGGGGGTGTCCCGCCCCAGCATTTT. It specifies CSARGTGGVPPQHF.

This clonotype was counted ten times or more. The chain links TRBV19 to TRBJ1-5, with D tentatively TRBD1 (5 bases). Trimming shortened V by 8 bases and J by 1 base, and 18 bases separated the two germline ends. The germline V gene encodes CDR1 LNHDA and CDR2 SQIVND (reference sequence). The CDR3 has 16 amino acids. Here the CDR3 DNA reads TGTGCCAGTCGCCCGGGGCCCCCTGGGAGCAATCAGCCCCAGCATTTT. This translates into CASRPGPPGSNQPQHF.